The subject of this entry is one T cell receptor (beta chain). V shed 5 bases, J shed 10 bases, and the junction held 7 bases outside the gene matches. This CDR3 has 14 residues. Germline values: CDR1 SEHNR, CDR2 FQNEAQ (reference sequence). The data were obtained in a study of blood T cell repertoires in COVID-19. Produced via immunoSEQ multiplex PCR; TCRdb's table is partial and in-frame only. The table shows 200,000 to 250,000 clones, with over 75% occurring only once. Sequenced material: peripheral blood. The TCR was taken from a human donor in a cohort sampled during active COVID-19. The chain links TRBV7-9 to TRBJ1-6, with 8 bases that match TRBD1. Here the CDR3 reads CASSPRDRTSPLHF. For the CDR3, the DNA is TGTGCCAGCAGCCCACGGGACAGGACCTCACCCCTCCACTTT.